A single sample gave rise to the 14 T cell receptor beta chains below, sequenced in a study of shared clonotypes between healthy human individuals. Clones were read by immunoSEQ multiplex PCR, and TCRdb kept only the in-frame ones, dropping some. In the table there are 950,000 to 1,100,000 clones, about 84% of which are singletons. The sample was memory CD4+ T cells from PBMCs. This sample's subset: CD45RA-negative fraction. These TCRs come from a man aged 18-30 years in good health. Some clones in this sample may be carry-over from other donors' samples.

This sequence joins TRBV10-3 and TRBJ2-7; perhaps TRBD2 as D (7 bases). Trimming stripped 4 bases from V and 5 bases from J, with 15 bases between. CDR3 length equals 14 residues. Germline V CDR1 and CDR2: ENHRY, SYGVKD. CDR3 region: CAISGKDSGNEQYF. DNA for the CDR3: TGTGCCATCAGTGGAAAGGACAGCGGGAACGAGCAGTACTTC.

In regard to this clone: One junction end does not reproduce the germline sequence, and a read error may be involved. V gene TRBV5-4 combines with J gene TRBJ2-5; D may be TRBD1 (6 bases). The CDR3 spans 16 residues. Germline V CDR1 and CDR2: SGHNT, YYREEE (reference sequence). The CDR3 loop is CASSPGQIRSREAQYF. Written as DNA, the CDR3 is TGTGCCAGCAGCCCCGGACAGATTAGATCAAGAGAGGCCCAGTACTTC.

The V gene is TRBV18, the J gene TRBJ1-3; 8 positions match TRBD1. The CDR3 covers 14 residues. Germline CDR1 is KGHSH and CDR2 is LQKENI. V shed 6 bases and J 2 bases; nucleotides not matched to a gene: 3. The CDR3: CASSVDRAGNTIYF. The CDR3, as DNA: TGTGCCAGCTCCGTGGACAGGGCTGGAAACACCATATATTTT.

The V call is TRBV6-1, the J call TRBJ2-7; TRBD2 aligns across 7 bases. In germline, CDR1 is MNHNS, CDR2 SASEGT. V dropped 11 bases and J dropped 0; count of bases not matched to a gene: 4. This CDR3 contains 12 residues. The CDR3 region has the DNA TGTGCCTCGGGACTACCCTCCTACGAGCAGTACTTC. This codes for CASGLPSYEQYF.

The chain uses TRBV30 and TRBJ2-5; 9 bases align to TRBD2. After removal of 0 bases from V and 2 bases from J, the junction contained 10 bases not matched to a gene. The CDR3 length is 17 residues. Germline CDR1 is GTSNPN and CDR2 is SVGIG (reference sequence). The CDR3, as DNA: TGTGCCTGGAGTGTCGCGGGAGGGCCGGGAAGGCAAGAGACCCAGTACTTC. It encodes CAWSVAGGPGRQETQYF.

V usage is TRBV10-3 and J usage is TRBJ2-5; D is uncertain. The length of the CDR3 is 13 residues. V was trimmed by 4 bases and J by 2 bases, leaving 8 bases between them. CDR1 ENHRY and CDR2 SYGVKD come from the germline V gene. The CDR3 sequence: CAISGPRQETQYF. In nucleotides, the CDR3 is TGTGCCATCAGTGGGCCGCGACAAGAGACCCAGTACTTC.

The chain carries TRBV19 and TRBJ1-2; TRBD1 agrees at 8 bases. CDR1 and CDR2 from the germline V gene are LNHDA and SQIVND (reference sequence). J was trimmed by 3 bases and V by 7 bases; bases with no gene match: 4. The CDR3 is 13 amino acids. The CDR3 sequence is CASTPGGDYGYTF. The CDR3 DNA follows: TGTGCCAGTACCCCAGGGGGCGACTATGGCTACACCTTC.

The V gene is TRBV19, the J gene TRBJ2-7, with 8 bases matching TRBD2. This CDR3 is built from 16 residues. The germline CDR1 and CDR2 sequences are LNHDA and SQIVND (reference sequence). V dropped 5 bases and J dropped 1; count of bases not matched to a gene: 10. The CDR3 DNA sequence: TGTGCCAGTAGTGCCTCTACTAGCGGCGCGTCCTACGAGCAGTACTTC. As protein: CASSASTSGASYEQYF.

The chain employs TRBV10-1 and TRBJ2-3, with TRBD2 identical over 8 bases. Trimming at V came to 7 bases and at J to 0 bases, leaving 6 bases not matched to a gene. This CDR3 comprises 15 residues. CDR1 WNHNN and CDR2 SYGVQD come from the germline V gene (reference sequence). The chain's CDR3 is CASTGGPESTDTQYF. As DNA, the CDR3 is TGCGCCAGCACGGGAGGGCCGGAGAGCACAGATACGCAGTATTTT.

Only a few counts were recorded for this clone. The genes are TRBV25-1 and TRBJ2-2, with D hard to call. Trimming left V 7 bases short and J 0 bases short, with 9 bases between. The CDR3 spans 14 residues. Germline V gene data show CDR1 as MGHDK and CDR2 as SYGVNS. The DNA for the CDR3 is TGTGCCAGCATTGGCCGCGCGAACACCGGGGAGCTGTTTTTT. Its protein product is CASIGRANTGELFF.

The chain has TRBV15 and TRBJ2-5, with D unresolved. Trimming cost V 3 bases and J 5 bases, with 16 bases left between them. The CDR3 totals 15 residues. Germline loops: CDR1 LNHNV, CDR2 YYDKDF (reference sequence). DNA of the CDR3: TGTGCCACCAGCAGCCCCGGCGCCGGGTGGGAGACCCAGTACTTC. Translating it yields CATSSPGAGWETQYF.

The chain recombines TRBV5-4 with TRBJ1-1, with a tentative D call TRBD1 (5 bases). Between the trimmed V and J ends, which lost 5 bases and 4 bases, there was a span of 24 bases. Germline V gene data show CDR1 as SGHNT and CDR2 as YYREEE (reference sequence). This CDR3 has 17 residues. In DNA, the CDR3 is TGTGCCAGCAGATCAGGGTTCCCCTCCCTACCGTCCACTGAAGCTTTCTTT. Residues: CASRSGFPSLPSTEAFF.

J is TRBJ1-4 and V is TRBV30; no clear D. The length of the CDR3 is 14 residues. Germline V gene data show CDR1 as GTSNPN and CDR2 as SVGIG (reference sequence). The V gene lost 5 bases and the J gene lost 5 bases, with 15 bases spanning the gap. CDR3 in amino acids: CAWALGSYNEKLFF. CDR3 coding DNA: TGTGCCTGGGCCTTGGGCAGCTACAATGAAAAACTGTTTTTT.

This chain joins TRBV29-1 and TRBJ1-5; 8 bases fit TRBD1. Germline trimming cut 4 bases from V and 1 base from J; bases unmatched to any gene: 0. The CDR3 is 13 residues long. Per the germline V gene, CDR1 is SQVTM and CDR2 is ANQGSEA. DNA for the CDR3: TGCAGCGTTGGACAGGGGAGCAATCAGCCCCAGCATTTT. This encodes CSVGQGSNQPQHF.